This TCR beta chain was observed in a study of cytomegalovirus exposure and HLA in healthy donors. Each donor was healthy, and each was a bone marrow donor. This clone was detected only a few times. Its target is unknown. The primer mix had 60 Vbeta and 13 Jbeta primers. Data came from immunoSEQ multiplex PCR; TCRdb stores just in-frame clones and leaves some out. This table holds 65,000 to 90,000 clones, roughly 73% found once. Trimming cost V 6 bases and J 1 base; bases outside gene matches: 2. Per the germline V gene, CDR1 is SNHLY and CDR2 is FYNNEI. The CDR3 covers 16 residues. Findings and limits, study-wide: Across all donors, roughly uniform sequencing depth was an assumption of the presence/absence analyses. Association of a missense DCLRE1C variant with TCR beta V- and J-gene trimming was reported in a later analysis. As a later analysis showed, several of the most significant clusters appeared to be linked to common viral pathogens.

The genes are TRBV2 and TRBJ1-6; 11 nucleotides align to TRBD1. Sequenced sample: PBMCs. The receptor comes from a woman in her thirties or forties in good health and CMV-seropositive. The CDR3 DNA reads TGTGCCAGCAGGGGACAGGGGGGATCCTATAATTCACCCCTCCACTTT. Translated, it gives CASRGQGGSYNSPLHF.